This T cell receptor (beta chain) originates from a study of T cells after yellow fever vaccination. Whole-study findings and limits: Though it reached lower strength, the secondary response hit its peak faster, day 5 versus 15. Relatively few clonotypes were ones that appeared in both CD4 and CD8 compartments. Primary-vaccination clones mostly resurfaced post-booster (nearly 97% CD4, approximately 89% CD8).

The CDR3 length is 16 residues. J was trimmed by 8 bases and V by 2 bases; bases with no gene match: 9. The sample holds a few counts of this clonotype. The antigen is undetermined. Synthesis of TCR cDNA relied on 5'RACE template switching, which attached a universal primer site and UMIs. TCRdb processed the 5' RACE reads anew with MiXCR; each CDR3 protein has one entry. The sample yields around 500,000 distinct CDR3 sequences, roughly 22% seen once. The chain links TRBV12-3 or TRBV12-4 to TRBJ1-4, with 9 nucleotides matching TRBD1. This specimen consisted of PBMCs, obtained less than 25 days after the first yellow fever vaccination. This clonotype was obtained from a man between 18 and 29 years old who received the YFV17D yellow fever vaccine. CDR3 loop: CASSLKSGQGKEKLFF. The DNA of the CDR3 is TGTGCCAGCAGTTTAAAATCGGGACAGGGAAAGGAAAAACTGTTTTTT.